This paragraph covers one TCR beta chain sequence. The repertoire was sequenced with immunoSEQ multiplex PCR; TCRdb's copy has only in-frame clones and lacks some. Altogether around 79,000 clones are present, roughly 90% being singletons, with the ten largest covering less than 0.9%. This entry belongs to a study of OX40 agonist ivuxolimab in advanced cancers. J was trimmed by 9 bases and V by 5 bases; bases with no gene match: 14. Germline V gene lookup returns CDR1 MNHEY and CDR2 SMNVEV (reference sequence). This CDR3 is 16 amino acids long. The sample in question was CD4+ or CD8+ T cells sorted from blood, obtained in a trial of the OX40 agonist ivuxolimab. The chain recombines TRBV27 with TRBJ2-1; 9 bases map to TRBD2. This sequence originates from an adult with an advanced solid tumor such as melanoma, head and neck, liver or kidney cancer. The DNA for the CDR3 is TGTGCCAGCAGTCCCTCAGCGCGGGGGGGCCAAGCTGAGCAGTTCTTC. As protein: CASSPSARGGQAEQFF.